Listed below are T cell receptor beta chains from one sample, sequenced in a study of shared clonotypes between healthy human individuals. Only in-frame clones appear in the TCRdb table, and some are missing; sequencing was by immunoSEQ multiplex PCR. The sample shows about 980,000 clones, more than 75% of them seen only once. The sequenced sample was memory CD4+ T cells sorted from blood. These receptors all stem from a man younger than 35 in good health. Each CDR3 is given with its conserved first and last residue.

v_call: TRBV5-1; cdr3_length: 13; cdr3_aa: CASSQSGGTEAFF
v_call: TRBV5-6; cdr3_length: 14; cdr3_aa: CASSPDRSQETQYF
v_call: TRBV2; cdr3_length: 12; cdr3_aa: CASSAVWGEQYF
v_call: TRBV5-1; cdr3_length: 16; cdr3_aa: CASSVDGTGVYNEQFF
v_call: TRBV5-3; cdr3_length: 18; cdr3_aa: CARSAGTERWGWNSPLHF
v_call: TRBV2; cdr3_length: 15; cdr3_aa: CASSVTSGATGELFF
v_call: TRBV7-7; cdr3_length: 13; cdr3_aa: CASSLGRTGELFF
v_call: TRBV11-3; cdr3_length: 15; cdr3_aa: CASSQAHGDFYEQYF
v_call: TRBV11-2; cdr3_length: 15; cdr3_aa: CASSLGPSYNSPLHF
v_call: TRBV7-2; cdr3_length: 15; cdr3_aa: CASSLGSNSNQPQHF
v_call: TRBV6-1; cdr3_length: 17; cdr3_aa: CASSESIWEGSNQPQHF
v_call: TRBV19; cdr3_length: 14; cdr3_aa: CASSMQGPGNTIYF
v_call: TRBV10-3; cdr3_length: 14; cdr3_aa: CAVSTSGRAGELFF
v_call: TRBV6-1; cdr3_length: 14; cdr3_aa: CATRGHGQEVPQHF
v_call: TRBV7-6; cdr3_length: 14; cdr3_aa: CASSPEQGYYEQYF
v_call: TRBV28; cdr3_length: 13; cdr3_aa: CASSSFLNTEAFF
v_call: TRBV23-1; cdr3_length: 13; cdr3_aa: CASSRDLGEKLFF
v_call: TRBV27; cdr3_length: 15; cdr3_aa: CASSLMGQGFNEQFF
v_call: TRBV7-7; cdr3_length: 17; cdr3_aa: CASSPAPGGGGPDTQYF
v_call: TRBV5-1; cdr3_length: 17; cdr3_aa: CASSLFTGFSNTGELFF
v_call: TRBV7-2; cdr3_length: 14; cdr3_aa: CASSLFTGRNEQFF
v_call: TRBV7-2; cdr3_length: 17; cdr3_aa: CASSLGVPGQGNSPLHF
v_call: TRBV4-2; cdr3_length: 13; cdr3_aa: CASSQSEGETQYF